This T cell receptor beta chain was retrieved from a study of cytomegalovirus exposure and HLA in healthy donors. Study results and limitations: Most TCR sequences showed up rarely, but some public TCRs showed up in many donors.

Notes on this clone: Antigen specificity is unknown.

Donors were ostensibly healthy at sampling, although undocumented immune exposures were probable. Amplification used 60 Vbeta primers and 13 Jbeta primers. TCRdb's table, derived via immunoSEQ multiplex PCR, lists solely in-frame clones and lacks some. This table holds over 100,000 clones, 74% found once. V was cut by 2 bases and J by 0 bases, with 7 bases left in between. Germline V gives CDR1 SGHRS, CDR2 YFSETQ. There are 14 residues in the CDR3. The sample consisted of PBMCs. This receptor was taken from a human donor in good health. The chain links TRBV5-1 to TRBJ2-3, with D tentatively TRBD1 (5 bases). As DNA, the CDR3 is TGCGCCAGCAGCTTACCAGGGAGCACAGATACGCAGTATTTT. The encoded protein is CASSLPGSTDTQYF.